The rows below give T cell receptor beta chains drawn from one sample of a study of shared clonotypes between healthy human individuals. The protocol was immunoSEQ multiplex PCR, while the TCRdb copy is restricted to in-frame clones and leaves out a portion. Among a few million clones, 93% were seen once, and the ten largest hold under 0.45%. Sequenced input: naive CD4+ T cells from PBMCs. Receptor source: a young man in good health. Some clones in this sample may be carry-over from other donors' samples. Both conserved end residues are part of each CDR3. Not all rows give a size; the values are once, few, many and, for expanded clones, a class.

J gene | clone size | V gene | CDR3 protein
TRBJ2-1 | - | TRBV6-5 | CASSFQLAFDEQFF
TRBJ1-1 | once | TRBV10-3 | CAIRDREMNTEAFF
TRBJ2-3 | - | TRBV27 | CASSSGGLAGADTQYF
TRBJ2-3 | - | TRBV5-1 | CASSLGGITDTQYF
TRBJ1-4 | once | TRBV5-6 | CASSLTTGAAANEKLFF
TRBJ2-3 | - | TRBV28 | CASGSDTQYF
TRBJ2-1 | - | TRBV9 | CASSVALADNEQFF
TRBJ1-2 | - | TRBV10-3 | CAISAPSGNYGYTF
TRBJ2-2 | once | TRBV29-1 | CSVYGTSGSSGELFF
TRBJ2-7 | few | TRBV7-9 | CASSARTVYEQYF
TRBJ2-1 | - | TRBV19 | CASSMVTVNEQFF